This T cell receptor beta chain was sequenced for a study of cytomegalovirus exposure and HLA in healthy donors. Unrecorded immune exposure was likely among donors, who were nominally healthy when sampled. In the PCR, 60 Vbeta and 13 Jbeta primers were used. The protocol was immunoSEQ multiplex PCR, while the TCRdb copy is restricted to in-frame clones and leaves out a portion. The table includes under 200,000 clones, around four fifths detected once. Overall study findings and caveats: Associated with cytomegalovirus, according to the listing, were 150 to 200 TCR beta chains. Beyond CMV serostatus, there was no information to go on about immune exposure.

The CDR3 is 13 amino acids. The ends were cut back, 6 bases at V and 1 base at J, with 9 bases in the middle. The V gene's germline CDR1 is ENHRY and CDR2 SYGVKD. Notes on this clone: Antigen: not known.

This rearrangement joins TRBV10-3 to TRBJ1-1, with unresolved D. Source material: PBMCs. This receptor was identified in a young woman in good health and CMV-seronegative. CDR3 sequence reads: CAIRGSGNTEAFF. DNA of the CDR3: TGTGCCATCAGAGGCTCGGGGAACACTGAAGCTTTCTTT.